This T cell receptor (beta chain) came from a study of CD8+CD57+ T cells in acquired aplastic anemia. Study as a whole: Mean DNA quantity obtained from sorted CD4+ and CD8+ cells was about 3.2 ug. CD4+ cells from healthy donors averaged approximately 11 million reads. Findings of the study overall: Patients versus controls showed no significant CD8+ Simpson's diversity difference.

On this clonotype itself: Its antigen is not identified.

TCR beta VDJ combinations and CDR3 sequences were profiled from genomic DNA. Each CDR3 protein is one row after TCRdb ran MiXCR on the reads. Of about 190,000 distinct CDR3 sequences in the sample, approximately 49% were seen once. The specimen sequenced was sorted CD4+, CD8+, or CD8+CD57+ T cells (not recorded which) from PBMCs. The TCR was taken from a human donor in good health, serving as a control.

CDR3 sequence (DNA): TGCAGTGCTAGAGAGGGTGGGATAGGAAACACCTTC. Protein: CSAREGGIGNTF. The chain uses TRBV20-1 and TRBJ1-2; D remains unclear. The CDR3 contains 12 residues. Trimming left V 0 bases short and J 12 bases short, with 14 bases between. Germline-derived CDR1 and CDR2 are DFQATT and SNEGSKA (reference sequence).